A selection of T cell receptor beta chains follows, all from one sample in a study of cytomegalovirus exposure and HLA in healthy donors. Data came from immunoSEQ multiplex PCR; TCRdb stores just in-frame clones and leaves some out. The repertoire consists of roughly 170,000 clones, with 84% occurring once and the leading ten covering 1.2%. The specimen sequenced was PBMCs. The receptors originated from a girl aged 2 to 9 in good health and CMV-seropositive. Both conserved end residues are part of each CDR3. The D gene is left open where the match is weak. The size field is filled for only some rows; it gives once, few, many or a size class.

j_call: TRBJ1-1
d_call: NA
clone_size: few
v_call: TRBV6-1
cdr3_length: 13
cdr3_nt: TGTGCCAGCAGTGGAAACAGGAACACTGAAGCTTTCTTT
cdr3_aa: CASSGNRNTEAFF

j_call: TRBJ2-1
d_call: NA
clone_size: NA
v_call: TRBV5-1
cdr3_length: 15
cdr3_nt: TGCGCCAGCAGCCCAGGGGTCCGCACCTACAATGAGCAGTTCTTC
cdr3_aa: CASSPGVRTYNEQFF

j_call: TRBJ2-5
d_call: NA
clone_size: NA
v_call: TRBV30
cdr3_length: 13
cdr3_nt: TGTGCCTGGAGTGTACTTAGGAGTGAGACCCAGTACTTC
cdr3_aa: CAWSVLRSETQYF

j_call: TRBJ2-1
d_call: TRBD1
clone_size: NA
v_call: TRBV2
cdr3_length: 15
cdr3_nt: TGTGCCAGCAGCGTAGGACAGGGGGGTCACAATGAGCAGTTCTTC
cdr3_aa: CASSVGQGGHNEQFF

j_call: TRBJ2-3
d_call: TRBD1
clone_size: NA
v_call: TRBV29-1
cdr3_length: 15
cdr3_nt: TGCAGCGCCTGGACAGGGGGTAGAAGCACAGATACGCAGTATTTT
cdr3_aa: CSAWTGGRSTDTQYF

j_call: TRBJ1-4
d_call: NA
clone_size: NA
v_call: TRBV27
cdr3_length: 17
cdr3_nt: TGTGCCAGCAGTCCCCTGGCCATTACGGGGTCGGGGGAAAAACTGTTTTTT
cdr3_aa: CASSPLAITGSGEKLFF

j_call: TRBJ2-1
d_call: TRBD1
clone_size: NA
v_call: TRBV29-1
cdr3_length: 13
cdr3_nt: TGCAGCGTTGATGGACAGGCCTACAATGAGCAGTTCTTC
cdr3_aa: CSVDGQAYNEQFF

j_call: TRBJ1-2
d_call: TRBD1
clone_size: NA
v_call: TRBV19
cdr3_length: 13
cdr3_nt: TGTGCCAGTGAAGCCCGGGACAGTCGAAGGTACACCTTC
cdr3_aa: CASEARDSRRYTF

j_call: TRBJ2-2
d_call: NA
clone_size: NA
v_call: TRBV5-1
cdr3_length: 15
cdr3_nt: TGCGCCAGCAGCTTGGAACAACTAGACACCGGGGAGCTGTTTTTT
cdr3_aa: CASSLEQLDTGELFF

j_call: TRBJ2-1
d_call: NA
clone_size: NA
v_call: TRBV6-4
cdr3_length: 13
cdr3_nt: TGTGCCAGCAGAGCGGACCCCTACAATGAGCAGTTCTTC
cdr3_aa: CASRADPYNEQFF

j_call: TRBJ1-1
d_call: NA
clone_size: NA
v_call: TRBV19
cdr3_length: 14
cdr3_nt: TGTGCCAGTAGGGCGACTGCTATGAACACTGAAGCTTTCTTT
cdr3_aa: CASRATAMNTEAFF

j_call: TRBJ2-7
d_call: TRBD2
clone_size: NA
v_call: TRBV11-3
cdr3_length: 16
cdr3_nt: TGTGCCAGCTCTATCTCTGCGGCTAGCGGGTTCTACGAGCAGTACTTC
cdr3_aa: CASSISAASGFYEQYF

j_call: TRBJ2-3
d_call: NA
clone_size: NA
v_call: TRBV15
cdr3_length: 14
cdr3_nt: TGTGCCACCAGCAGGGACAGATTCACAGATACGCAGTATTTT
cdr3_aa: CATSRDRFTDTQYF

j_call: TRBJ1-2
d_call: NA
clone_size: NA
v_call: TRBV12-2
cdr3_length: 15
cdr3_nt: TGTGCAAGTCGCTTAGCACAGGACAGCCTATATGGCTACACCTTC
cdr3_aa: CASRLAQDSLYGYTF

j_call: TRBJ1-1
d_call: NA
clone_size: NA
v_call: TRBV19
cdr3_length: 15
cdr3_nt: TGTGCCAGTAGTAGGCAGGGTCGTCCGAACACTGAAGCTTTCTTT
cdr3_aa: CASSRQGRPNTEAFF

j_call: TRBJ1-2
d_call: NA
clone_size: NA
v_call: TRBV5-1
cdr3_length: 15
cdr3_nt: TGCGCCAGCAGCCCTTGGGACAATTTTATGTATGGCTACACCTTC
cdr3_aa: CASSPWDNFMYGYTF

j_call: TRBJ2-1
d_call: NA
clone_size: NA
v_call: TRBV19
cdr3_length: 13
cdr3_nt: TGTGCCAGTAGTCTGAGGTACTCAGATGAGCAGTTCTTC
cdr3_aa: CASSLRYSDEQFF

j_call: TRBJ2-6
d_call: NA
clone_size: NA
v_call: TRBV7-9
cdr3_length: 19
cdr3_nt: TGTGCCAGCAGCCCCAGGTCTCAGGGACCGGGGGCTGGGGCCAACGTCCTGACTTTC
cdr3_aa: CASSPRSQGPGAGANVLTF

j_call: TRBJ1-1
d_call: NA
clone_size: NA
v_call: TRBV27
cdr3_length: 15
cdr3_nt: TGTGCCAGCAGTATCCATCCCGGGGTGGGGACTGAAGCTTTCTTT
cdr3_aa: CASSIHPGVGTEAFF

j_call: TRBJ2-7
d_call: NA
clone_size: NA
v_call: TRBV9
cdr3_length: 15
cdr3_nt: TGTGCCAGCAGCGTAGGCCAGGTTTCTTCGAACGAGCAGTACTTC
cdr3_aa: CASSVGQVSSNEQYF

j_call: TRBJ1-4
d_call: TRBD1
clone_size: NA
v_call: TRBV5-5
cdr3_length: 16
cdr3_nt: TGTGCCAGCAGCTTAATTCCACAGGGGGTGGTAGAAAAACTGTTTTTT
cdr3_aa: CASSLIPQGVVEKLFF

j_call: TRBJ2-1
d_call: NA
clone_size: NA
v_call: TRBV30
cdr3_length: 15
cdr3_nt: TGTGCCTGGAGCCGGACTGACCCTCCTTACAATGAGCAGTTCTTC
cdr3_aa: CAWSRTDPPYNEQFF

j_call: TRBJ2-2
d_call: TRBD2
clone_size: NA
v_call: TRBV25-1
cdr3_length: 17
cdr3_nt: TGTGCCAGCAGTGGGACTAGCGGGAGGGCACCCGCCGGGGAGCTGTTTTTT
cdr3_aa: CASSGTSGRAPAGELFF

j_call: TRBJ1-1
d_call: NA
clone_size: NA
v_call: TRBV18
cdr3_length: 14
cdr3_nt: TGTGCCAGCTCACCTGTTTTGGCCAGCACTGAAGCTTTCTTT
cdr3_aa: CASSPVLASTEAFF

j_call: TRBJ2-1
d_call: NA
clone_size: once
v_call: TRBV6-1
cdr3_length: 15
cdr3_nt: TGTGCCAGCAGTGAGGTCAGTGTGGCTTACAATGAGCAGTTCTTC
cdr3_aa: CASSEVSVAYNEQFF

j_call: TRBJ1-1
d_call: NA
clone_size: NA
v_call: TRBV5-6
cdr3_length: 12
cdr3_nt: TGTGCCAGCAGCTTGACAGATACTGAAGCTTTCTTT
cdr3_aa: CASSLTDTEAFF

j_call: TRBJ2-7
d_call: TRBD1
clone_size: NA
v_call: TRBV28
cdr3_length: 17
cdr3_nt: TGTGCCAGTCACGGTGGCCTCATCCGGGACAGGGGCCACGAGCAGTACTTC
cdr3_aa: CASHGGLIRDRGHEQYF

j_call: TRBJ1-1
d_call: NA
clone_size: NA
v_call: TRBV30
cdr3_length: 15
cdr3_nt: TGTGCCTGGAGTCCCACGAACAGCATGAACACTGAAGCTTTCTTT
cdr3_aa: CAWSPTNSMNTEAFF

j_call: TRBJ2-6
d_call: NA
clone_size: few
v_call: TRBV5-1
cdr3_length: 14
cdr3_nt: TGCGCCAGCAGCTTGGGACAGGGGGCCAACGTCCTGACTTTC
cdr3_aa: CASSLGQGANVLTF

j_call: TRBJ1-1
d_call: NA
clone_size: few
v_call: TRBV9
cdr3_length: 18
cdr3_nt: TGTGCCAGCAGCGTAGAAGCCCACAGACTGGACAAGAACACTGAAGCTTTCTTT
cdr3_aa: CASSVEAHRLDKNTEAFF

j_call: TRBJ2-7
d_call: TRBD1
clone_size: NA
v_call: TRBV15
cdr3_length: 15
cdr3_nt: TGTGCCACCAGCAGACGTCAGGGGGTTGGTGACGAGCAGTACTTC
cdr3_aa: CATSRRQGVGDEQYF

j_call: TRBJ1-3
d_call: NA
clone_size: NA
v_call: TRBV19
cdr3_length: 15
cdr3_nt: TGTGCCAGTAGTATCGGGGGGGCAATTGGAAACACCATATATTTT
cdr3_aa: CASSIGGAIGNTIYF

j_call: TRBJ1-3
d_call: NA
clone_size: NA
v_call: TRBV10-3
cdr3_length: 12
cdr3_nt: TGTGCCATTCAGGGTTCTGGAAACACCATATATTTT
cdr3_aa: CAIQGSGNTIYF

j_call: TRBJ1-2
d_call: NA
clone_size: few
v_call: TRBV6-1
cdr3_length: 13
cdr3_nt: TGTGCCAGCAGTCAAGGCGTTCTCTATGGCTACACCTTC
cdr3_aa: CASSQGVLYGYTF

j_call: TRBJ1-2
d_call: NA
clone_size: NA
v_call: TRBV11-1
cdr3_length: 13
cdr3_nt: TGTGCCAGCAGGACCTACGGGGGAAGGGGCTACACCTTC
cdr3_aa: CASRTYGGRGYTF

j_call: TRBJ1-2
d_call: NA
clone_size: NA
v_call: TRBV11-2
cdr3_length: 11
cdr3_nt: TGTGCCAGCAGCACAGGGTGTGGCTACACCTTC
cdr3_aa: CASSTGCGYTF

j_call: TRBJ2-1
d_call: NA
clone_size: NA
v_call: TRBV13
cdr3_length: 16
cdr3_nt: TGTGCCAGCAGCTTATTGGCGGGACAGCGGTACAATGAGCAGTTCTTC
cdr3_aa: CASSLLAGQRYNEQFF

j_call: TRBJ2-1
d_call: NA
clone_size: NA
v_call: TRBV20-1
cdr3_length: 10
cdr3_nt: TGCAGTGCTCAAGGGGGACGTCCGTTCTTC
cdr3_aa: CSAQGGRPFF

j_call: TRBJ2-3
d_call: NA
clone_size: NA
v_call: TRBV7-7
cdr3_length: 17
cdr3_nt: TGTGCTAGCAGCTGGACCGGGTCCAAAGGGGGTACAGATACGCAGTATTTT
cdr3_aa: CASSWTGSKGGTDTQYF

j_call: TRBJ2-3
d_call: TRBD2
clone_size: NA
v_call: TRBV7-2
cdr3_length: 16
cdr3_nt: TGTGCCAGCAGCGAGACTAGCGGCCCGGGGGCGAATACGCAGTATTTT
cdr3_aa: CASSETSGPGANTQYF

j_call: TRBJ2-7
d_call: NA
clone_size: NA
v_call: TRBV30
cdr3_length: 14
cdr3_nt: TGTGCCTGGAGTGTCAGGAGACAGTCCTACGAGCAGTACTTC
cdr3_aa: CAWSVRRQSYEQYF

j_call: TRBJ2-7
d_call: TRBD2
clone_size: NA
v_call: TRBV9
cdr3_length: 16
cdr3_nt: TGTGCCAGCTCACAGAGGGCGGGGGGACCCTTTGGCGAGCAGTACTTC
cdr3_aa: CASSQRAGGPFGEQYF

j_call: TRBJ1-3
d_call: NA
clone_size: NA
v_call: TRBV6-1
cdr3_length: 17
cdr3_nt: TGTGCCAGCAGTGAACTAATCGTTTCGAGCTCTGGAAACACCATATATTTT
cdr3_aa: CASSELIVSSSGNTIYF

j_call: TRBJ2-1
d_call: NA
clone_size: NA
v_call: TRBV11-3
cdr3_length: 12
cdr3_nt: TGTGCCAGCAGCTTAGATCGGAATGAGCAGTTCTTC
cdr3_aa: CASSLDRNEQFF

j_call: TRBJ1-3
d_call: TRBD1
clone_size: NA
v_call: TRBV5-1
cdr3_length: 15
cdr3_nt: TGCGCCAGCAGGCTACAGGGGAGCTCTGGAAACACCATATATTTT
cdr3_aa: CASRLQGSSGNTIYF

j_call: TRBJ2-1
d_call: NA
clone_size: NA
v_call: TRBV6-5
cdr3_length: 13
cdr3_nt: TGTGCCAGCAGTTTTACAGATTACAATGAGCAGTTCTTC
cdr3_aa: CASSFTDYNEQFF

j_call: TRBJ2-7
d_call: TRBD2
clone_size: NA
v_call: TRBV4-1
cdr3_length: 16
cdr3_nt: TGCGCCAGCAGCCAGGGGAGCGGGAAGGGTTCCTACGAGCAGTACTTC
cdr3_aa: CASSQGSGKGSYEQYF

j_call: TRBJ2-3
d_call: TRBD1
clone_size: NA
v_call: TRBV7-8
cdr3_length: 13
cdr3_nt: TGTGCCAGCAGCTTAGAGGACAGGGCGTCGCAGTATTTT
cdr3_aa: CASSLEDRASQYF

j_call: TRBJ2-7
d_call: TRBD2
clone_size: NA
v_call: TRBV11-3
cdr3_length: 15
cdr3_nt: TGTGCCAGCAGCTTAGGGACTAGCGGCTCCTACGAGCAGTACTTC
cdr3_aa: CASSLGTSGSYEQYF